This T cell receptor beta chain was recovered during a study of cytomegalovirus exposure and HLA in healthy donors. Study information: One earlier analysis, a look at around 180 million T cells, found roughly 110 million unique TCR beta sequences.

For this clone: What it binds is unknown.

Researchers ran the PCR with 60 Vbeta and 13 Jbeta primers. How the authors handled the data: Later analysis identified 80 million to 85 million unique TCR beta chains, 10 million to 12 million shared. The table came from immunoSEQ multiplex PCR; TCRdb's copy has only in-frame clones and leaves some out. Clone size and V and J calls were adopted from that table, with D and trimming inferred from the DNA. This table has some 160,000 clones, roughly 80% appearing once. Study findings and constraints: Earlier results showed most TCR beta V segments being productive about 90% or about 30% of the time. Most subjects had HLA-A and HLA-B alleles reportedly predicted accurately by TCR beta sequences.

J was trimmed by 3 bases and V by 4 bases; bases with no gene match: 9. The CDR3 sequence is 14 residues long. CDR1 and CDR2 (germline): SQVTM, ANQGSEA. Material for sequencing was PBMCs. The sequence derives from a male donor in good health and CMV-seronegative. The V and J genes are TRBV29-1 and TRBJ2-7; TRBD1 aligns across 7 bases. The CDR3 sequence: CSVAETGSIYEQYF. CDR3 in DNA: TGCAGCGTTGCCGAGACAGGGTCCATCTACGAGCAGTACTTC.